The 20 T cell receptor beta chains presented below share a single source sample, sequenced in a study of CD4 T cells in relation to SARS-CoV-2 and coronaviruses. These receptors have no identified antigens. TCRdb's table, derived via immunoSEQ multiplex PCR, lists solely in-frame clones and lacks some. The sample comprises about 36,000 clones, 77% of which are singletons, and about 2.8% rests with the top ten. Sequenced input: memory CD4+ T cells from PBMCs, cultured in vitro. The receptors derive from an adult with COVID-19.

The gene calls are TRBV15 and TRBJ2-5; 12 nucleotides align to TRBD2. The length of the CDR3 is 16 residues. The J segment lost 6 bases and the V segment lost 4 bases, leaving 9 bases of the junction unmatched. Germline CDR1 is LNHNV and CDR2 is YYDKDF (reference sequence). CDR3 residues: CATSTGLAGLGKTQYF. In DNA form, the CDR3 reads TGTGCCACCAGCACGGGACTAGCGGGCCTAGGGAAGACCCAGTACTTC.

The rearrangement uses TRBV3-1 (or the pseudogene TRBV3-2) and TRBJ2-5; possibly TRBD1 for D (5 bases). The CDR3 runs 15 residues. Trimming cost V 2 bases and J 2 bases, with 12 bases left between them. Germline values: CDR1 LGHDT, CDR2 YNNKEL (reference sequence). The chain's CDR3 is CASSQIGQGQETQYF. Here the CDR3 DNA reads TGTGCCAGCAGCCAAATAGGCCAGGGACAAGAGACCCAGTACTTC.

This clone came up once. The chain combines TRBV6-5 with TRBJ2-4; 8 bases are shared with TRBD1. Trimming cost V 5 bases and J 3 bases; bases outside gene matches: 0. The V gene's germline CDR1 is MNHEY and CDR2 SVGAGI. The CDR3 contains 13 residues. The CDR3 nucleotides are TGTGCCAGCAGTACAGGGGGCAAAAACATTCAGTACTTC. Its translation is CASSTGGKNIQYF.

The V gene is TRBV11-3, the J gene TRBJ2-1, with TRBD2 as a possible D gene (6 bases). V dropped 4 bases and J dropped 2 bases, with 15 bases sitting between them. The CDR3 contains 16 residues. The germline V gene encodes CDR1 SGHNT and CDR2 YENEEA. The DNA of the CDR3 is TGTGCCAGCAGCTCCGGCGGGGACCATACCTACAATGAGCAGTTCTTC. Translated, it gives CASSSGGDHTYNEQFF.

This chain connects TRBV12-3 or TRBV12-4 to TRBJ1-6; D is unclear. The germline V and J ends were trimmed by 7 bases and 6 bases, with 10 bases remaining between them. The CDR3 extends over 13 amino acids. CDR3 sequence reads: CASNFGSNSPLHF. The CDR3 nucleotides read TGTGCCAGCAACTTCGGGTCTAATTCACCCCTCCACTTT.

The chain links TRBV5-1 to TRBJ2-5; D call uncertain. The CDR3 sequence is 16 residues long. V lost 0 bases and J 5 bases, leaving 17 bases between the germline ends. CDR1 and CDR2 (germline): SGHRS, YFSETQ. The CDR3 spells CASSLAANSGSETQYF. CDR3 bases: TGCGCCAGCAGCTTGGCCGCCAATTCTGGTTCGGAGACCCAGTACTTC. The full variable domain, in which reference TRBV5-1 and TRBJ2-5 provide the parts outside the CDR3, is KAGVTQTPRYLIKTRGQQVTLSCSPISGHRSVSWYQQTPGQGLQFLFEYFSETQRNKGNFPGRFSGRQFSNSRSEMNVSTLELGDSALYLCASSLAANSGSETQYFGPGTRLLVL.

This clone was counted once. The chain recombines TRBV5-1 with TRBJ2-3; D gene unclear. V lost 3 bases and J lost 0, with 20 bases in between. Germline assignment: CDR1 SGHRS and CDR2 YFSETQ. This CDR3 contains 18 residues. The CDR3 DNA sequence: TGCGCCAGCAGCTCTACCCGGTTGCCGGCCTATAGCACAGATACGCAGTATTTT. This codes for CASSSTRLPAYSTDTQYF.

The V gene is TRBV21-1, the J gene TRBJ2-2. TRBV21-1 is reported as a pseudogene. This CDR3 has 15 residues. CDR3: CASSKALWIPGELFF. The CDR3 bases are TGTGCCAGCAGCAAAGCGCTTTGGATTCCCGGGGAGCTGTTTTTT.

The rearrangement links TRBV3-1 (or the pseudogene TRBV3-2) to TRBJ1-3; 7 nucleotides match TRBD1. This CDR3 is built from 14 residues. The V segment lost 6 bases and the J segment 2 bases; nucleotides outside the gene matches: 4. The germline gives CDR1 LGHDT, CDR2 YNNKEL (reference sequence). As DNA, the CDR3 is TGTGCCAGCAGGAGACAGGGAACTGGAAACACCATATATTTT. Residues: CASRRQGTGNTIYF.

This chain uses TRBV21-1 with TRBJ2-7. TRBV21-1 is annotated as a pseudogene. This CDR3 spans 11 amino acids. CDR3: CASSKENEQYF. CDR3 DNA sequence: TGTGCCAGCAGCAAAGAAAACGAGCAGTACTTC.

This chain uses TRBV5-4 with TRBJ2-5; D is possibly TRBD1 (6 bases). The V gene's germline CDR1 is SGHNT and CDR2 YYREEE (reference sequence). The ends were cut back, 4 bases at V and 7 bases at J, with 14 bases in the middle. This CDR3 is built from 13 residues. The CDR3 reads CASSATGSGTQYF. CDR3 sequence (DNA): TGTGCCAGCAGCGCCACAGGGTCGGGGACCCAGTACTTC.

The DNA for the CDR3 is TGTGCCAGCAGGCCAGGGTTCATGGATACGCAGTATTTT. Protein sequence: CASRPGFMDTQYF. The rearrangement links TRBV6-5 to TRBJ2-3, with D perhaps matching TRBD1 (5 bases). The CDR3 contains 13 residues. Germline V CDR1 and CDR2: MNHEY, SVGAGI. V dropped 6 bases and J dropped 6 bases, with 13 bases sitting between them.

The chain couples TRBV27 to TRBJ2-5, with TRBD1 identical over 7 bases. The CDR3 consists of 13 residues. CDR1 and CDR2 (germline): MNHEY, SMNVEV (reference sequence). Trimming removed 7 bases from V and 2 bases from J; junction bases left unmatched: 4. CDR3 DNA: TGTGCCAGCAAGGACAGGCGACAAGAGACCCAGTACTTC. It codes for CASKDRRQETQYF.

This sequence joins TRBV24-1 and TRBJ2-6; possibly TRBD1 for D (6 bases). Trimming cost V 3 bases and J 0 bases, with 11 bases left between them. The germline CDR1 and CDR2 sequences are KGHDR and SFDVKD. CDR3 length: 17 amino acids. The CDR3 DNA sequence: TGTGCCACCAGTGATCCTACAGGGATCTCTGGGGCCAACGTCCTGACTTTC. Translation: CATSDPTGISGANVLTF.

This chain connects TRBV5-1 to TRBJ2-7; 7 bases align to TRBD1. After removal of 4 bases from V and 2 bases from J, the junction contained 12 bases not matched to a gene. The CDR3 loop spans 16 amino acids. Germline V gene sequence: CDR1 SGHRS, CDR2 YFSETQ. CDR3 bases: TGCGCCAGCAGCCCCGGAAATTGGGACAGTCCCTACGAGCAGTACTTC. This encodes CASSPGNWDSPYEQYF.

The chain employs TRBV6-2 or TRBV6-3 and TRBJ2-7; the match to TRBD2 covers 9 bases. Germline V gene sequence: CDR1 MNHEY, CDR2 SVGEGT. Germline trimming cut 4 bases from V and 2 bases from J; bases unmatched to any gene: 6. The CDR3 length is 15 residues. The CDR3: CASSFGLARAYEQYF. For the CDR3, the DNA is TGTGCCAGCAGTTTTGGACTAGCGAGGGCCTACGAGCAGTACTTC.

The chain combines TRBV9 with TRBJ2-2; 9 nucleotides align to TRBD2. The CDR3 has 15 amino acids. Germline-derived CDR1 and CDR2 are SGDLS and YYNGEE. With 0 bases clipped from V and 5 bases from J, the junction kept 2 bases outside the gene matches. CDR3 loop: CASSVVAGVTGELFF. The CDR3 bases are TGTGCCAGCAGCGTAGTAGCGGGAGTTACCGGGGAGCTGTTTTTT.

The rearrangement links TRBV28 to TRBJ1-2; weak D call: TRBD1 (6 bases). The ends were cut back, 6 bases at V and 8 bases at J, with 19 bases in the middle. This CDR3 has 14 residues. CDR1 and CDR2 (germline): MDHEN, SYDVKM. The CDR3 loop reads CASSQGGGYLGYTF. The CDR3 DNA follows: TGTGCCAGCAGCCAAGGAGGGGGGTATTTAGGCTACACCTTC.

This rearrangement joins TRBV6-6 to TRBJ2-5; D remains unclear. V lost 6 bases, J lost 5 bases, and 13 bases lay in between. This CDR3 has 13 residues. Germline V gene lookup returns CDR1 MNHNY and CDR2 SVGAGI (reference sequence). CDR3 DNA: TGTGCCAGCAGCCACGGGCAGATGGAGACCCAGTACTTC. As protein: CASSHGQMETQYF.

In nucleotides, the CDR3 is TGTGCCAGCAGCTTACTTCCGAGCACAGATACGCAGTATTTT. Amino acids: CASSLLPSTDTQYF. This chain uses TRBV7-3 with TRBJ2-3; D gene unclear. V was trimmed by 2 bases and J by 0 bases, leaving 6 bases between them. The CDR3 has 14 amino acids. The germline CDR1 and CDR2 sequences are SGHTA and FQGTGA.